This T cell receptor beta chain emerged from a study of shared clonotypes between healthy human individuals. The CDR3 length is 13 residues. The V end lost 1 base, the J end lost 10 bases, and 11 bases lay between the germline ends. Looked up from germline, CDR1 is MNHNY and CDR2 is SVGAGI (reference sequence). Concerning this clone itself: As yet, its antigen is unknown.

Profiling relied on immunoSEQ multiplex PCR, and the TCRdb table lists in-frame clones only, not all of them. Here the sample spans roughly 660,000 clones, about 90% being singletons. Study-wide results and caveats: Memory subsets had estimated richness that was generally smaller than that of naive subsets.

This chain links TRBV6-6 with TRBJ2-1, with D uncertain. Sequenced: memory CD8+ T cells from PBMCs. The subset here: CD45RO+ cells pooled with CCR7-negative TemRA cells. The receptor comes from a man younger than 35 in good health. Some clones in this sample may be carry-over from other donors' samples. The CDR3 region is CASSYYFKAEQFF. In nucleotides, the CDR3 is TGTGCCAGCAGTTACTATTTTAAAGCCGAGCAGTTCTTC.